This TCR beta chain was observed in a study of blood T cells in healthy people across ages. As concerns this clonotype: Its antigen is not known.

This CDR3 region has 15 residues. Trimming cost V 0 bases and J 4 bases, with 10 bases left between them. Per the germline V gene, CDR1 is LGHNA and CDR2 is YSLEER. Study-wide findings and caveats: Per million T cells, TCR beta diversity dropped about linearly as age rose.

Per sample, extraction of total RNA gave at least 5.5 micrograms in every case. A J-beta primer mix and a sample-barcoded 5' primer were used in a second PCR of about 7 to 12 cycles. Each CDR3 protein gets one entry after TCRdb re-called the 5' RACE reads with MiXCR. The profile shows 500,000 to 550,000 distinct CDR3 sequences, 24% of them singletons. These data also formed part of another study, on T cells of mothers and their children.

The source of this sequence is a boy younger than 18 in good health. Sequencing was performed on blood. The gene calls are TRBV4-3 and TRBJ2-1; perhaps TRBD2 as D (6 bases). CDR3 sequence: CASSQDLAGYNEQFF. For the CDR3, the DNA is TGCGCCAGCAGCCAAGATTTGGCGGGGTACAATGAGCAGTTCTTC.